This TCR beta chain was observed in a study of cytomegalovirus exposure and HLA in healthy donors. General study findings and limits: According to a later analysis, donors in an Asian-associated ancestry cluster reportedly had fewer N-insertions than the approximately 670-donor mean. In a later analysis, a missense DCLRE1C variant was linked to TCR beta V- and J-gene trimming. Diagnosis of cytomegalovirus status made by the classifier reportedly showed high specificity and sensitivity. An observed cluster of highly shared sequence variants was recorded as a likely sequencing artifact.

13 Jbeta primers and 60 Vbeta primers were used for the PCR. Using immunoSEQ multiplex PCR, the repertoire was profiled, and TCRdb retains in-frame clones only, with some absent. This sample has about 140,000 clones, with 75% found just once. Trimming stripped 3 bases from V and 2 bases from J, with 14 bases between. Germline CDR1 MNHEY, CDR2 SMNVEV (reference sequence). The CDR3 is made up of 17 amino acids. For this clone: The antigen is not known.

The sample consisted of PBMCs. The genes are TRBV27 and TRBJ2-6; D may be TRBD1 (5 bases). The sequence was collected from a man in his forties or fifties in good health and CMV-seronegative. CDR3 residues: CASSFIQGNPGANVLTF. DNA of the CDR3: TGTGCCAGCAGTTTTATCCAGGGTAATCCTGGGGCCAACGTCCTGACTTTC.